Reported below is one T cell receptor beta chain. Additional DNA sequences in this sample encode the identical CDR3. These data come from a study of cytomegalovirus exposure and HLA in healthy donors. Trimming cost V 0 bases and J 6 bases, with 8 bases left between them. CDR1 and CDR2 from the germline V gene are MNHEY and SVGAGI. The CDR3 consists of 14 residues. The assay was immunoSEQ multiplex PCR, and TCRdb's table has in-frame clones only and misses some. Among about 160,000 clones listed, more than 75% were seen once. The source material was PBMCs. The sequence was collected from a man aged 18 to 35 in good health and CMV-seronegative. The chain has TRBV6-5 and TRBJ2-2, with D tentatively TRBD2 (6 bases). The CDR3 loop reads CASSYSEGAGELFF. The CDR3 DNA is TGTGCCAGCAGTTACTCGGAGGGAGCCGGGGAGCTGTTTTTT.